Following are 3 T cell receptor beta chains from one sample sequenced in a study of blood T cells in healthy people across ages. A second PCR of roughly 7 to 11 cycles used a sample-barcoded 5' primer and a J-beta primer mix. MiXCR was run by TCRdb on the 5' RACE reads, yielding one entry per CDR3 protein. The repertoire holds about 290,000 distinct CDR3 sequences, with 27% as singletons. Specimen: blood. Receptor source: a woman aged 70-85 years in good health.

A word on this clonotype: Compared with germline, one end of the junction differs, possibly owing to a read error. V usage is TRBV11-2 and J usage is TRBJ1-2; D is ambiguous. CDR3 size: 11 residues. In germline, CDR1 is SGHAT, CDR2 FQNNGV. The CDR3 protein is CASSFRTALNF. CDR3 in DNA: TGTGCCAGCAGCTTCCGGACCGCTCTCAACTTC.

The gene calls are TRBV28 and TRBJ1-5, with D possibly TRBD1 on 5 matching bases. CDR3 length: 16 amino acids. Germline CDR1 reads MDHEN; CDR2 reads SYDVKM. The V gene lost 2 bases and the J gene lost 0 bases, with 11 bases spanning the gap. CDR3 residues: CASSLTGGYSNQPQHF. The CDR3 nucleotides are TGTGCCAGCAGTTTAACGGGGGGTTATAGCAATCAGCCCCAGCATTTT.

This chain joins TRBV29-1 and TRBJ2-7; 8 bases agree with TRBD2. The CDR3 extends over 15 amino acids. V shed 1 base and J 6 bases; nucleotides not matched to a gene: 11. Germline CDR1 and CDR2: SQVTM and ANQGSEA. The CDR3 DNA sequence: TGCAGCGTTGAAGTGGTCGGGACTAGTTACGGCGAGCAGTACTTC. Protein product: CSVEVVGTSYGEQYF.